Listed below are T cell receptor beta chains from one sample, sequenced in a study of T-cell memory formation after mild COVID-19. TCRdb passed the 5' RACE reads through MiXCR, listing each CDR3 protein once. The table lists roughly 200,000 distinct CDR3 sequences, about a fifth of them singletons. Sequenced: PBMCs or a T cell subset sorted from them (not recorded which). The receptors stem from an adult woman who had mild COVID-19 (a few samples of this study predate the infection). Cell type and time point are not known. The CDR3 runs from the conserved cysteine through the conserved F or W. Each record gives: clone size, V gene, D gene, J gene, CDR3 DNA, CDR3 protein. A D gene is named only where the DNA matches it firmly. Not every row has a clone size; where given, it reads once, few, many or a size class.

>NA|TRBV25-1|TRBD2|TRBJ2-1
TGTGACAGCAGTGAAACGATATCGTTGACTAGCGGGGGGGTATCCTACAATGAGCAGTTCTTC
CDSSETISLTSGGVSYNEQFF
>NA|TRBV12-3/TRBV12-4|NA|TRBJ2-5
TGTGCCAGCAGTACCCACGGACTGGAAGAGACCCAGTACTTC
CASSTHGLEETQYF
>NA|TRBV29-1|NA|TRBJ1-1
TGCAGCGTTGCCCTAGCTAGGGTTAACACTGAAGCTTTCTTT
CSVALARVNTEAFF
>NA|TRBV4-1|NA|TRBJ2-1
TGCGTCAGCAGCCAAGATAGATACAGCCGAGGGTTCTTC
CVSSQDRYSRGFF
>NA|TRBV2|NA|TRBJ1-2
TGTGCCAGCAGTGAGGGGCAGGGGTTCACCTACACCTTC
CASSEGQGFTYTF
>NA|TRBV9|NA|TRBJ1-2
TGTGCCAGCTCCGGAATTGGGGATGGGAATTATGGCTACACCTTC
CASSGIGDGNYGYTF
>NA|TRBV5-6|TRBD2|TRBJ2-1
TGTGCCAGCAGCGAACCGGGACTAGCGGGGGGGGCCTACAATGAGCAGTTCTTC
CASSEPGLAGGAYNEQFF
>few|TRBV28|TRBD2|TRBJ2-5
TGTGCCAGCACCCTGAGGGGGGGGGGCCGGGAGGGGACCCAGTACTTC
CASTLRGGGREGTQYF
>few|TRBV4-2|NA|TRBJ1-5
TGTGCCAGCAGCCAAGATTGGGTTGGCCAGCCCCAGCATTTT
CASSQDWVGQPQHF
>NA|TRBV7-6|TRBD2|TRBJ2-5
TGTGCCAGCAGCTTAGATGACGGTAGCGGGGCCCAAGAGACCCAGTACTTC
CASSLDDGSGAQETQYF
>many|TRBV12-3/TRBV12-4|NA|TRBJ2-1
TGTGCCAGTAGTCTTAGCGGAGGGAGCTACAATGAGCAGTTCTTC
CASSLSGGSYNEQFF
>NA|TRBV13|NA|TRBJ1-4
TGTGCCAGCAGCTTAGGCCAAGGGGAAAAACTGTTTTTT
CASSLGQGEKLFF
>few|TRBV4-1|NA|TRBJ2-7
TGCGCCAGCAGCCAAGCCTGGGACATCCTCTACGAGCAGTACTTC
CASSQAWDILYEQYF
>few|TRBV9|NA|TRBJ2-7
TGTGCCAGCACCCCATCACCCAGTGTCGACTGGGACGAGCAGTACTTC
CASTPSPSVDWDEQYF
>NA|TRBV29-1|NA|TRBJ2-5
TGCAGCGTTTTTATGGGCGGGGTACGAGAGACCCAGTACTTC
CSVFMGGVRETQYF
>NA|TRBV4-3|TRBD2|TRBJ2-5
TGCGCCAGCAGCCAATCGTCGGGGGGTCTCCAAGAGACCCAGTACTTC
CASSQSSGGLQETQYF
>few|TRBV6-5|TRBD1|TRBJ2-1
TGTGCCACGTTGGGACAGGGAGGGGGACATGAGCAGTTCTTC
CATLGQGGGHEQFF
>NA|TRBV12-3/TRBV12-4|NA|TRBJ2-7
TGTGCCAGCACTTTAACAGGGTCCTACGAGCAGTACTTC
CASTLTGSYEQYF
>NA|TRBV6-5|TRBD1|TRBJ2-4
TGTGCCAGCAGTACAGGGGGCTTAAACATTCAGTACTTC
CASSTGGLNIQYF
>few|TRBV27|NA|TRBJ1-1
TGTGCCAGCAGGCTAGGGGACACAGGGTACACTGAAGCTTTCTTT
CASRLGDTGYTEAFF
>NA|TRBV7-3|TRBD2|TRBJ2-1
TGTGCCAGCAGCTCCGGACTAGCGCCTAGCCTTTACAATGAGCAGTTCTTC
CASSSGLAPSLYNEQFF
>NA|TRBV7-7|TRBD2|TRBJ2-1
TGTGCTAGCAGCCAGGGACTAGCGGGAGTCGTCGAGCAGTTCTTC
CASSQGLAGVVEQFF
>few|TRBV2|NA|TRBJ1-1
TGTGCCAGCAGGGAGTGGGCCACTGAAGCTTTCTTT
CASREWATEAFF
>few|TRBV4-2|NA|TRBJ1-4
TGTGCCAGCAGCCCCCTCGACAGGAATGAAAAACTGTTTTTT
CASSPLDRNEKLFF
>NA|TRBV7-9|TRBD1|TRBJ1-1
TGTGCCAGCAGCGTGGACAGGGGGCGATCTGAAGCTTTCTTT
CASSVDRGRSEAFF
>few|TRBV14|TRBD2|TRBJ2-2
TGTGCCAGCAGCCTCAGACTAGCGGGAGTTAACACCGGGGAGCTGTTTTTT
CASSLRLAGVNTGELFF
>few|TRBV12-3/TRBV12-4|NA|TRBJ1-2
TGTGCCTCCCAGGGAGGGGTCTATGGCTACACCTTC
CASQGGVYGYTF
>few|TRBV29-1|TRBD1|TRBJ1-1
TGCAGCGTTGGGACAGGGGCCACTGAAGCTTTCTTT
CSVGTGATEAFF
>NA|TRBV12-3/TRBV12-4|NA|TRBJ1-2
TGTGCCAGAAGCTCAGACAGGAAACCCTACTATGGCTACACCTTC
CARSSDRKPYYGYTF